The rows below give T cell receptor beta chains drawn from one sample of a study of T cell repertoires in cytomegalovirus infection. These TCRs are of unknown antigen specificity. Using its own MiXCR run on the reads, TCRdb lists one record per CDR3 protein. The sample holds some 800,000 distinct CDR3 sequences, 25% to 30% seen once. Material: cultured CD8+ T cells from PBMCs, obtained from culture after CMV antigen stimulation. All receptors come from a human donor in good health (CMV status not recorded). Some clones in this sample may be carry-over from other donors' samples. CDR3s include the opening cysteine and the closing phenylalanine or tryptophan. Each record gives: J gene, clone size, D gene, V gene, CDR3 DNA, CDR3 protein. A D gene is named only where the DNA matches it firmly. Expanded clones are given a class, and other clones once, few, many or no size at all.

TRBJ1-5,NA,TRBD1,TRBV6-2/TRBV6-3,TGTGCCAGCAGTTACTACCCGGGACAGGGGGTTCAGCCCCAGCATTTT,CASSYYPGQGVQPQHF
TRBJ1-1,NA,NA,TRBV5-1,TGCGCCAGCAGCTTGTTCGTCAGTATGAACACTGAAGCTTTCTTT,CASSLFVSMNTEAFF
TRBJ1-1,once,NA,TRBV7-6,TGTGCCAGCAGCTTATCGGGTGACCCCTGGACTGAAGTTTTCTTT,CASSLSGDPWTEVFF
TRBJ1-2,NA,NA,TRBV5-4,TGTGCCAGCGGGCAAGGGGACTATGGCTACACCTTC,CASGQGDYGYTF
TRBJ2-2,NA,NA,TRBV15,TGTGCCACCCTAAGGGACCCACACACCGGGGAGCTGTTTTTT,CATLRDPHTGELFF
TRBJ2-1,NA,NA,TRBV7-9,TGTGCCAGCAGCTTAGAAAGTAACAATGAGCAGTTCTTC,CASSLESNNEQFF
TRBJ1-1,many,NA,TRBV12-3/TRBV12-4,TGTGCCAGCAGTTTTTTGCCCGGGGCTCGGAACACTGAAGCTTTCTTT,CASSFLPGARNTEAFF
TRBJ1-2,many,NA,TRBV9,TGTGCCAGCAGCGGAGGCGGCGGCTACACCTTC,CASSGGGGYTF
TRBJ2-5,NA,NA,TRBV2,TGTGCCAGCAGTGAAATCCAGCCGCCCTCCCAAGAGACCCAGTACTTC,CASSEIQPPSQETQYF
TRBJ1-1,NA,TRBD1,TRBV29-1,TGCAGCCAATCGGGACAGGGGGACACTGAAGCTTTCTTT,CSQSGQGDTEAFF
TRBJ2-5,few,TRBD1,TRBV7-9,TGTGCCAGCACCCCCAACAGGGGGGAAGAGACCCAGTACTTC,CASTPNRGEETQYF
TRBJ2-1,NA,TRBD2,TRBV7-6,TGTGCCAGCAGCTTAGAGCGGGGGGCACGGGATGAGCAGTTCTTC,CASSLERGARDEQFF
TRBJ2-3,NA,TRBD1,TRBV19,TGTGCCAGTAGTGGACAGGGGACTGGTACAGATACGCAGTATTTT,CASSGQGTGTDTQYF
TRBJ2-1,few,NA,TRBV6-6,TGTGCCAGCAGTTACTTTCCAGCTTTGGACATAAGGAATGAGCAGTTCTTC,CASSYFPALDIRNEQFF
TRBJ2-1,NA,TRBD2,TRBV27,TGTGCCAGCAGTTCCCGTAGCGGGGGGAGGTACAATGAGCAGTTCTTC,CASSSRSGGRYNEQFF
TRBJ1-5,NA,NA,TRBV6-1,TGTGCCAGCTTTAAGGGGGGGAGGTCAGATCAGCCCCAGCATTTT,CASFKGGRSDQPQHF
TRBJ1-1,NA,TRBD1,TRBV19,TGTGCCAGTAGTACACTCCCGACAGGGCCGATGAACACTGAAGCTTTCTTT,CASSTLPTGPMNTEAFF
TRBJ2-3,NA,NA,TRBV20-1,TGCAGTGCTAGAGACCGGGACGGAATGTGGGATACGCAGTATTTT,CSARDRDGMWDTQYF